The 8 T cell receptor beta chains presented below share a single source sample, sequenced in a study of regulatory T cells in long-lasting Graves disease. Time point here: persistent/refractory GD, antithyroid drugs over 5 years with positive TRAb. The authors made the TCR library using RNA they extracted from PBMCs. Investigators prepared the TCR beta libraries by applying iRepertoire HTBI primers and Arm-PCR of CDR3 regions. TCRdb reprocessed the multiplex PCR reads via MiXCR and lists one record per CDR3 protein. This table has 400,000 to 500,000 distinct CDR3 sequences, about 21% appearing once. Sequences were derived from peripheral blood mononuclear cells (PBMCs), sampled when the disease was refractory, from a patient treated with antithyroid drugs. Receptor source: a female donor with Graves disease.

This clonotype was seen a few times. The rearrangement links TRBV12-3 or TRBV12-4 to TRBJ2-4, with D perhaps matching TRBD2 (6 bases). CDR3 size: 16 residues. V lost 7 bases and J lost 0, with 16 bases in between. The CDR3 loop is CASIQEEGLAKNIQYF. The CDR3 bases are TGTGCCAGCATCCAAGAGGAGGGGTTAGCCAAAAACATTCAGTACTTC.

For this clonotype: This clone may be a read error of a much larger clone one base away. The J gene is TRBJ1-2, the V gene TRBV7-3; 9 bases fit TRBD1. V lost 7 bases to trimming and J lost 7 bases; unmatched junction nucleotides: 10. The CDR3 totals 14 residues. Germline CDR1 SGHTA, CDR2 FQGTGA. CDR3 sequence: CASTSGTGTCGYTF. The DNA of the CDR3 is TGTGCCAGCACCTCCGGGACAGGGACCTGTGGCTACACCTTC.

This clonotype was counted many times. The J gene is TRBJ2-5, the V gene TRBV2; 14 bases are shared with TRBD2. The length of the CDR3 is 15 residues. V gave up 7 bases and J gave up 4 bases; unmatched junction bases: 5. Germline V gives CDR1 SNHLY, CDR2 FYNNEI. CDR3 sequence reads: CASTGTSGSRETQYF. CDR3 nucleotide sequence: TGTGCCAGCACAGGGACTAGCGGGAGTAGAGAGACCCAGTACTTC.

The chain is built from TRBV7-9 and TRBJ1-5; TRBD1 might be the D (5 bases). CDR3 length: 14 residues. The V gene lost 3 bases and the J gene lost 7 bases, with 13 bases spanning the gap. The germline CDR1 and CDR2 sequences are SEHNR and FQNEAQ (reference sequence). DNA of the CDR3: TGTGCCAGCAGCTTGGACACAGGCGAACAGCCCCAGCATTTT. It is translated as CASSLDTGEQPQHF. The variable domain in full, with the rest retrieved from reference TRBV7-9 and TRBJ1-5, is DTGVSQNPRHKITKRGQNVTFRCDPISEHNRLYWYRQTLGQGPEFLTYFQNEAQLEKSRLLSDRFSAERPKGSFSTLEIQRTEQGDSAMYLCASSLDTGEQPQHFGDGTRLSIL.

There are many counts of this clonotype. This chain connects TRBV15 to TRBJ2-5; possibly TRBD2 for D (6 bases). The CDR3 runs 15 residues. Germline CDR1 reads LNHNV; CDR2 reads YYDKDF (reference sequence). V was trimmed by 0 bases and J by 2 bases, leaving 10 bases between them. The chain's CDR3 is CATSRDPGVQETQYF. The CDR3, as DNA: TGTGCCACCAGCAGAGATCCGGGGGTTCAAGAGACCCAGTACTTC.

This clonotype appeared many times. The rearrangement uses TRBV2 and TRBJ2-7; D possibly corresponds to TRBD1 (6 bases). The CDR3 totals 15 residues. Germline V lookup: CDR1 SNHLY, CDR2 FYNNEI. Trimming cost V 1 base and J 4 bases, with 14 bases left between them. As DNA, the CDR3 is TGTGCCAGCAGTGAAGAGGCCCCAGGGGTTTACGAGCAGTACTTC. This encodes CASSEEAPGVYEQYF.

There are many counts of this clonotype. In DNA form, the CDR3 reads TGTGCCAGCAGCTTCTTAGGCAATCAGCCCCAGCATTTT. Amino acid sequence: CASSFLGNQPQHF. The rearrangement links TRBV28 to TRBJ1-5; no definite D call. Germline assignment: CDR1 MDHEN and CDR2 SYDVKM. CDR3 size: 13 residues. Deletions cut 6 bases from V and 2 bases from J, with 8 bases between. The complete variable domain, with remaining parts taken from reference TRBV28 and TRBJ1-5, reads DVKVTQSSRYLVKRTGEKVFLECVQDMDHENMFWYRQDPGLGLRLIYFSYDVKMKEKGDIPEGYSVSREKKERFSLILESASTNQTSMYLCASSFLGNQPQHFGDGTRLSIL.

This clonotype came up a few times. The conserved phenylalanine or tryptophan is not found at the CDR3 terminus, so this likely reflects a read error. Because the CDR3's place on the DNA is in doubt, the DNA is left out and the CDR3 is given as listed by TCRdb. The V call is TRBV28, the J call TRBJ2-4; the table's D call, TRBD1, was not checked against the DNA. The CDR3 adds up to 14 amino acids, both ends counted. The germline V gene encodes CDR1 MDHEN and CDR2 SYDVKM. CDR3 amino acids: CASTSGTGDQYFGP.